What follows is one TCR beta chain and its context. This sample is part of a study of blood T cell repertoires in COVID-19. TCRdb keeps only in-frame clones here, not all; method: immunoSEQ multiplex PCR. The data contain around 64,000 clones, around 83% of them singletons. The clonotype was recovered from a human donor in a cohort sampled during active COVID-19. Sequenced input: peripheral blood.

The CDR3 loop is CASSHTPGQGHYEQYF. In nucleotides, the CDR3 is TGTGCCAGCAGTCACACACCGGGACAGGGACACTACGAGCAGTACTTC. The V call is TRBV6-6, the J call TRBJ2-7; 9 nucleotides align to TRBD1. The ends lost 5 bases at V and 3 bases at J; junction bases unmatched: 11. Germline V gene data show CDR1 as MNHNY and CDR2 as SVGAGI (reference sequence). This CDR3 is built from 16 residues.